These T cell receptor beta chains were read from a single sample in a study of shared clonotypes between healthy human individuals. Method: immunoSEQ multiplex PCR; TCRdb's copy keeps in-frame clones and lacks some. The sample carries about 1 million clones, 65% to 75% recorded once. Sequenced material: memory CD4+ T cells sorted from blood. All receptors come from a man aged 18 to 30 in good health. Each CDR3 is given with its conserved first and last residue. The order of the fields is CDR3 protein, CDR3 DNA, D gene, V gene, J gene, clone size. D genes are given only for firm matches. Clone size is not always given. Where it is, it says once, few, many or a class for expanded clones.

CDR3: CASSFGTVAYEQYF
DNA: TGTGCCAGCAGCTTTGGGACGGTCGCCTACGAGCAGTACTTC
D: NA
V: TRBV5-4
J: TRBJ2-7
size: NA

CDR3: CASSLFDRPNYGYTF
DNA: TGTGCCAGCAGCTTGTTCGACAGACCCAACTATGGCTACACCTTC
D: NA
V: TRBV5-6
J: TRBJ1-2
size: few

CDR3: CASSIGAGRSKNIQYF
DNA: TGTGCCAGTAGTATAGGGGCGGGCCGGTCCAAAAACATTCAGTACTTC
D: NA
V: TRBV19
J: TRBJ2-4
size: NA

CDR3: CASSRGGFTATNEKLFF
DNA: TGTGCCAGCAGCCGTGGGGGGTTTACGGCAACTAATGAAAAACTGTTTTTT
D: NA
V: TRBV10-3
J: TRBJ1-4
size: NA

CDR3: CASSELRDSSYEQYF
DNA: TGTGCCAGCAGTGAACTCCGGGACAGCTCCTACGAGCAGTACTTC
D: TRBD1
V: TRBV6-1
J: TRBJ2-7
size: many

CDR3: CASSLALGGEQFF
DNA: TGTGCTAGCAGCTTAGCCTTAGGAGGTGAGCAGTTCTTC
D: NA
V: TRBV7-7
J: TRBJ2-1
size: NA

CDR3: CASSLGGLIYEQYF
DNA: TGTGCCAGCAGCTTAGGCGGACTGATCTACGAGCAGTACTTC
D: NA
V: TRBV7-8
J: TRBJ2-7
size: once

CDR3: CAISADNYGYTF
DNA: TGTGCCATCAGTGCAGATAACTATGGCTACACCTTC
D: NA
V: TRBV10-3
J: TRBJ1-2
size: NA

CDR3: CASGVGQGTYEQYF
DNA: TGTGCCAGCGGTGTGGGGCAGGGAACTTACGAGCAGTACTTC
D: NA
V: TRBV28
J: TRBJ2-7
size: NA

CDR3: CASSTDGRNQPQHF
DNA: TGTGCCAGCAGTACGGACGGCCGCAATCAGCCCCAGCATTTT
D: NA
V: TRBV6-6
J: TRBJ1-5
size: NA

CDR3: CASSIPGLAADTQYF
DNA: TGTGCCAGTAGTATCCCGGGACTAGCTGCAGATACGCAGTATTTT
D: TRBD2
V: TRBV19
J: TRBJ2-3
size: NA

CDR3: CAWSDVAEAYNEQFF
DNA: TGTGCCTGGAGTGATGTAGCGGAGGCCTACAATGAGCAGTTCTTC
D: NA
V: TRBV30
J: TRBJ2-1
size: NA

CDR3: CASSYSPGQRAETQYF
DNA: TGTGCCAGCAGTTACTCTCCGGGACAGCGGGCGGAGACCCAGTACTTC
D: NA
V: TRBV6-6
J: TRBJ2-5
size: once

CDR3: CASSQPGQGAEGYTF
DNA: TGTGCCAGCAGCCAACCGGGACAGGGGGCAGAAGGCTACACCTTC
D: TRBD1
V: TRBV4-2
J: TRBJ1-2
size: NA

CDR3: CAGTGGNEKLFF
DNA: TGTGCCGGGACAGGGGGTAATGAAAAACTGTTTTTT
D: TRBD1
V: TRBV30
J: TRBJ1-4
size: NA

CDR3: CASSEGTGLNIQYF
DNA: TGTGCCAGCAGTGAGGGGACAGGGTTGAACATTCAGTACTTC
D: TRBD1
V: TRBV2
J: TRBJ2-4
size: NA

CDR3: CASSQQLAGTDTQYF
DNA: TGCGCCAGCAGCCAACAACTAGCGGGAACAGATACGCAGTATTTT
D: TRBD2
V: TRBV4-3
J: TRBJ2-3
size: NA

CDR3: CASSYRATGNTEAFF
DNA: TGTGCCAGCAGTTACCGAGCGACAGGGAACACTGAAGCTTTCTTT
D: NA
V: TRBV6-5
J: TRBJ1-1
size: NA